One and the same sample provided the 27 T cell receptor beta chains below, sequenced in a study of T cell repertoires in cytomegalovirus infection. TCRdb reprocessed the reads with MiXCR, giving one entry per CDR3 protein. This sample yields under 300,000 distinct CDR3 sequences, of which more than 15% are seen a single time; about half belongs to the top ten. The sample was CD8+ T cells from PBMCs. Receptors originate from a human donor in good health (CMV status not recorded). Some clones in this sample may be carry-over from other donors' samples.

This clonotype was counted between two and nine times. The chain uses TRBV5-6 and TRBJ1-1, with D possibly being TRBD1 (6 bases). Germline CDR1 reads SGHDT; CDR2 reads YYEEEE. CDR3 length equals 13 residues. V lost 6 bases to trimming and J lost 4 bases, with 13 bases between them. The CDR3: CASTRGGFTEAFF. In DNA form, the CDR3 reads TGTGCCAGCACCCGAGGGGGTTTCACTGAAGCTTTCTTT.

The rearrangement uses TRBV4-2 and TRBJ1-4; D remains ambiguous. The CDR3 length is 15 residues. Germline CDR1 reads LGHNA; CDR2 reads YNFKEQ. Trimming took off 0 bases at V and 7 bases at J, with 12 bases between the two ends. The CDR3 DNA sequence: TGTGCCAGCAGCCAAGAACCGCCGGGTGGTGAAAAACTGTTTTTT. Protein product: CASSQEPPGGEKLFF.

The table lists this clonotype with a few counts. The rearrangement joins TRBV25-1 to TRBJ2-7, with 8 bases fitting TRBD1. The germline V gene encodes CDR1 MGHDK and CDR2 SYGVNS. J lost 5 bases, V lost 2 bases, and 11 bases had no gene match. The CDR3 spans 16 residues. Here the CDR3 reads CASSERDRKTAHEQYF. The CDR3 nucleotides read TGTGCCAGCAGTGAACGGGACAGGAAGACGGCCCACGAGCAGTACTTC.

This clonotype was counted at least ten times. At one end the junction does not follow the germline gene, possibly because of a read error. The chain is built from TRBV7-7 and TRBJ2-5, with 8 positions matching TRBD1. The germline V gene encodes CDR1 SSHAT and CDR2 FNYEAQ (reference sequence). This CDR3 is 15 amino acids long. Here the CDR3 DNA reads TGTGCTAGCAGCCCGACAGGGGTGAGACAAGAGACCCAGTACTTC. Translation gives CASSPTGVRQETQYF. Drawing the rest from reference TRBV7-7 and TRBJ2-5, the complete variable domain is GAGVSQSPRYKVTKRGQDVTLRCDPISSHATLYWYQQALGQGPEFLTYFNYEAQPDKSGLPSDRFSAERPEGSISTLTIQRTEQRDSAMYRCASSPTGVRQETQYFGPGTRLLVL.

This clonotype was recorded at least ten times. This sequence joins TRBV28 and TRBJ2-1, with 7 nucleotides matching TRBD2. The V segment lost 1 base and the J segment 2 bases; nucleotides outside the gene matches: 2. CDR1 is MDHEN and CDR2 is SYDVKM in the germline V gene. CDR3 length: 15 amino acids. The CDR3 region has the DNA TGTGCCAGCAGTTTATATGGGGGGGCCTACAATGAGCAGTTCTTC. This sequence encodes CASSLYGGAYNEQFF.

This clonotype has just a few counts. The rearrangement links TRBV15 to TRBJ1-1; 8 bases match TRBD1. This CDR3 spans 15 amino acids. Germline V gives CDR1 LNHNV, CDR2 YYDKDF (reference sequence). After removal of 5 bases from V and 11 bases from J, the junction contained 16 bases not matched to a gene. CDR3 residues: CATSLPDRVGPFAFF. Here the CDR3 DNA reads TGTGCCACCAGCCTACCGGACAGGGTGGGTCCTTTTGCTTTCTTT.

This sequence joins TRBV20-1 and TRBJ1-2; weak D call: TRBD1 (5 bases). Germline CDR1 DFQATT, CDR2 SNEGSKA (reference sequence). This CDR3 has 13 residues. The V end was cut by 6 bases, the J end by 8 bases, with 19 bases between. CDR3 coding DNA: TGCAGTGCCCTGACCCAGGGACGCGAGGGCTACACCTTC. Protein product: CSALTQGREGYTF.

This clonotype was counted at least ten times. The chain couples TRBV6-5 to TRBJ1-1, with no clear D. V dropped 9 bases and J dropped 4 bases, with 12 bases sitting between them. CDR1 is MNHEY, CDR2 SVGAGI, per germline. The CDR3 totals 12 residues. The CDR3 coding sequence is TGTGCCAGTACCGGTGAGAGCACTGAAGCTTTCTTT. Residues: CASTGESTEAFF.

J is TRBJ2-1 and V is TRBV20-1, with 13 bases matching TRBD2. The germline V gene has CDR1 DFQATT and CDR2 SNEGSKA (reference sequence). The J segment lost 1 base and the V segment lost 5 bases, leaving 14 bases of the junction unmatched. The CDR3 is 19 residues long. CDR3: CSAPSATSGGIGSYNEQFF. DNA for the CDR3: TGCAGTGCTCCTTCCGCGACTAGCGGGGGGATTGGTTCCTACAATGAGCAGTTCTTC.

There are a few counts of this clonotype. V gene TRBV6-5 combines with J gene TRBJ1-3; TRBD1 is a possible D gene (5 bases). Trimming cost V 0 bases and J 8 bases, with 14 bases left between them. This CDR3 is built from 15 residues. The germline V gene has CDR1 MNHEY and CDR2 SVGAGI. The CDR3 nucleotides read TGTGCCAGCAGTTACTCAGGGGATGAGAGGCACACCATATATTTT. Translation: CASSYSGDERHTIYF.

This clonotype was picked up many times. The chain is built from TRBV10-3 and TRBJ2-3; no definite D call. Trimming left V 2 bases short and J 2 bases short, with 5 bases between. Germline V gives CDR1 ENHRY, CDR2 SYGVKD. The CDR3 contains 13 residues. The CDR3 sequence: CAISERVTDTQYF. CDR3 in DNA: TGTGCCATCAGTGAGCGAGTCACAGATACGCAGTATTTT.

This clonotype was recorded only once. This may arise from a read error, as a much more abundant clone is one base away. V and J are TRBV4-1 and TRBJ2-3; the D call may be TRBD1 or TRBD2 (5 bases each). Germline V lookup: CDR1 MGHRA, CDR2 YSYEKL. V dropped 0 bases and J dropped 0 bases, with 13 bases sitting between them. The CDR3 extends over 17 amino acids. CDR3 sequence (DNA): TGCGCCAGCAGCCAAGATCGGGGACGGGCTAGCACAGATACGCAGTATTTT. Its translation is CASSQDRGRASTDTQYF.

This clonotype was seen only a few times. The gene calls are TRBV5-4 and TRBJ2-3, with TRBD2 matching over 8 bases. Per germline, CDR1 SGHNT and CDR2 YYREEE (reference sequence). The CDR3 is made up of 17 amino acids. With V trimmed by 1 base and J by 2 bases, 9 bases remained unmatched. CDR3 DNA: TGTGCCAGCAGCTTGATCGGAGCGGGGGAACCCACAGATACGCAGTATTTT. Translation: CASSLIGAGEPTDTQYF.

This clonotype showed up many times. CDR3 residues: CASSLAEEGWDGYTF. CDR3 nucleotides: TGTGCCAGCAGCTTAGCGGAGGAAGGGTGGGACGGCTACACCTTC. V is TRBV7-6 and J is TRBJ1-2; weak D call: TRBD1 (5 bases). The germline V gene has CDR1 SGHVS and CDR2 FNYEAQ. The CDR3 consists of 15 residues. Trimming took off 0 bases at V and 8 bases at J, with 16 bases between the two ends.

The CDR3 DNA reads TGTGCCAGCAGGACTACGGGCCTACCGCGGGAGCAGTACTTC. Translated: CASRTTGLPREQYF. V gene TRBV27 combines with J gene TRBJ2-7; maybe TRBD2 (5 bases). Trimming took 6 bases from V and 7 from J, leaving 19 bases between them. Germline-derived CDR1 and CDR2 are MNHEY and SMNVEV (reference sequence). This CDR3 is built from 14 residues.

This clonotype was recorded a few times. The chain employs TRBV29-1 and TRBJ2-1; D unresolved. From germline, CDR1 is SQVTM and CDR2 ANQGSEA. The CDR3 sequence is 13 residues long. Trimming removed 3 bases from V and 2 bases from J, with 8 bases in between. The CDR3, as DNA: TGCAGCGTTGACTTGGACCCCTACAATGAGCAGTTCTTC. It translates to CSVDLDPYNEQFF.

The DNA of the CDR3 is TGTGCCAGCAGTTTTTTATCGATGCGGTCCCAAGAGACCCAGTACTTC. Its translation is CASSFLSMRSQETQYF. This sequence joins TRBV28 and TRBJ2-5; D remains unclear. The CDR3 runs to 16 residues. V shed 3 bases and J shed 1 base, with 15 bases lying between them. The germline V gene encodes CDR1 MDHEN and CDR2 SYDVKM.

In its sample, this clonotype was seen a few times. This chain connects TRBV12-5 to TRBJ2-4; D gene ambiguous. The CDR3 has 12 amino acids. Trimming took 5 bases from V and 8 from J, leaving 10 bases between them. CDR1 and CDR2 from the germline V gene are LGHNT and FRNRAP. The CDR3 DNA reads TGTGCTAGTGGTGGGGATCGGGACATTCAGTACTTC. This translates into CASGGDRDIQYF.

This rearrangement joins TRBV5-1 to TRBJ2-2, with 7 bases lining up with TRBD1. Germline lookup yields CDR1 SGHRS and CDR2 YFSETQ. The CDR3 has 17 amino acids. V shed 0 bases, J shed 2 bases, and the junction held 7 bases outside the gene matches. This CDR3 reads CASSLASPGGNTGELFF. The CDR3 coding sequence is TGCGCCAGCAGCTTGGCCTCGCCAGGGGGTAACACCGGGGAGCTGTTTTTT.

This clonotype was detected many times. The chain links TRBV7-2 to TRBJ1-6; possible D gene TRBD1, 6 bases. Germline CDR1 reads SGHTA; CDR2 reads FQGNSA. The CDR3 is made up of 14 amino acids. Trimming took off 2 bases at V and 10 bases at J, with 12 bases between the two ends. The CDR3 is CASSLRAGDSPLHF. CDR3 DNA sequence: TGTGCCAGCAGCTTACGGGCAGGGGACTCACCCCTCCACTTT.

This clonotype has a count of ten or more. The V call is TRBV7-2, the J call TRBJ2-7; D uncertain. V lost 3 bases and J lost 5, with 8 bases in between. There are 12 residues in the CDR3. Looked up from germline, CDR1 is SGHTA and CDR2 is FQGNSA. The chain's CDR3 is CASSFGTDEQYF. The CDR3 DNA follows: TGTGCCAGCAGCTTTGGCACGGACGAGCAGTACTTC.

This clonotype was counted at least ten times. V usage is TRBV2 and J usage is TRBJ1-5; D may be TRBD1 (5 bases). With 4 bases removed from V and 0 bases from J, the gap between germline ends came to 16 bases. The CDR3 loop spans 17 amino acids. CDR1 SNHLY and CDR2 FYNNEI come from the germline V gene. CDR3 sequence reads: CASSVLQEDYSNQPQHF. The CDR3 coding sequence is TGTGCCAGCAGTGTTCTACAGGAGGATTATAGCAATCAGCCCCAGCATTTT. The full variable domain, in which reference TRBV2 and TRBJ1-5 provide the parts outside the CDR3, is EPEVTQTPSHQVTQMGQEVILRCVPISNHLYFYWYRQILGQKVEFLVSFYNNEISEKSEIFDDQFSVERPDGSNFTLKIRSTKLEDSAMYFCASSVLQEDYSNQPQHFGDGTRLSIL.

In its sample, this clonotype was seen a few times. The chain couples TRBV12-3 or TRBV12-4 to TRBJ2-2; D possibly uses TRBD1 or TRBD2 (6 bases each). The V gene lost 8 bases and the J gene lost 3 bases, with 13 bases spanning the gap. This CDR3 is 14 amino acids long. The CDR3 loop reads CASRIGGYTGELFF. As DNA, the CDR3 is TGTGCCAGCCGGATAGGGGGGTACACCGGGGAGCTGTTTTTT.

This clonotype was seen only a few times. The gene calls are TRBV9 and TRBJ2-3; the D is unclear. Trimming left V 2 bases short and J 6 bases short, with 16 bases between. The CDR3 totals 15 residues. CDR1 and CDR2 (germline): SGDLS, YYNGEE. CDR3 nucleotides: TGTGCCAGCAGCGTTCGAAGCGTAGGTTTGGATACGCAGTATTTT. It yields the protein CASSVRSVGLDTQYF.

The genes are TRBV20-1 and TRBJ2-2, with 12 bases that match TRBD1. The CDR3 is made up of 16 amino acids. Germline V gene lookup returns CDR1 DFQATT and CDR2 SNEGSKA (reference sequence). The trim removed 5 bases at V and 5 bases at J, leaving 9 bases unmatched. This CDR3 is CSAVRDRGPETGELFF. The CDR3 DNA reads as TGCAGTGCTGTAAGGGACAGGGGGCCAGAGACCGGGGAGCTGTTTTTT.

This clonotype showed up just a few times. This chain uses TRBV12-3 or TRBV12-4 with TRBJ2-3; TRBD1 is a possible D gene (5 bases). Trimming shortened V by 2 bases and J by 1 base, and 19 bases separated the two germline ends. The CDR3 is made up of 18 amino acids. The CDR3 nucleotides read TGTGCCAGCAGTTTAAGAGTCGGCAGGGTGTACGGCACAGATACGCAGTATTTT. Encoded protein: CASSLRVGRVYGTDTQYF.

This clonotype has just one count. Germline and junction disagree at one end, which may indicate a read error. The chain is built from TRBV19 and TRBJ2-3; perhaps TRBD1 as D (5 bases). Germline CDR1 reads LNHDA; CDR2 reads SQIVND (reference sequence). The CDR3 has 11 residues. The CDR3 region has the DNA TGTGCCAGTAGTATAGATGGGGCGCCGAATTTT. Protein: CASSIDGAPNF.